Listed below are T cell receptor beta chains from one sample, sequenced in a study of blood T cell repertoires in COVID-19. Only in-frame clones appear in the TCRdb table, and some are missing; sequencing was by immunoSEQ multiplex PCR. The data contain 65,000 to 80,000 clones, about 90% of them singletons. Sequencing was done on a sample of peripheral blood. The source of these receptors is a human donor in a cohort sampled during active COVID-19. CDR3s include the opening cysteine and the closing phenylalanine or tryptophan. Fields, in order: D gene, J gene, V gene, clone size, CDR3 protein, CDR3 DNA. A D gene is named only where the DNA matches it firmly. Size values are once, few and many counts, or a class for expanded clones, and some rows have none.

D gene: TRBD1
J gene: TRBJ2-5
V gene: TRBV18
clone size: NA
CDR3 protein: CASSPLGQGAHETQYF
CDR3 DNA: TGTGCCAGCTCACCCCTTGGACAGGGGGCTCATGAGACCCAGTACTTC

D gene: NA
J gene: TRBJ2-2
V gene: TRBV7-2
clone size: NA
CDR3 protein: CASSLARVVNTGELFF
CDR3 DNA: TGTGCCAGCAGCTTAGCGAGGGTCGTGAACACCGGGGAGCTGTTTTTT

D gene: TRBD1
J gene: TRBJ2-2
V gene: TRBV6-6
clone size: NA
CDR3 protein: CASSYRTGGFGELFF
CDR3 DNA: TGTGCCAGCAGTTACAGGACAGGGGGCTTCGGGGAGCTGTTTTTT

D gene: NA
J gene: TRBJ2-7
V gene: TRBV7-2
clone size: NA
CDR3 protein: CASSLAGGANEQYF
CDR3 DNA: TGTGCCAGCAGCTTAGCGGGCGGGGCTAACGAGCAGTACTTC

D gene: TRBD1
J gene: TRBJ1-1
V gene: TRBV7-9
clone size: NA
CDR3 protein: CASSSGTGGITEAFF
CDR3 DNA: TGTGCCAGCAGCTCGGGAACAGGGGGCATCACTGAAGCTTTCTTT

D gene: NA
J gene: TRBJ1-4
V gene: TRBV3-1/TRBV3-2
clone size: NA
CDR3 protein: CASSQGTQITNEKLFF
CDR3 DNA: TGTGCCAGCAGCCAAGGGACTCAGATCACTAATGAAAAACTGTTTTTT

D gene: NA
J gene: TRBJ2-7
V gene: TRBV6-4
clone size: NA
CDR3 protein: CASSDQVPSYEQYF
CDR3 DNA: TGTGCCAGCAGTGACCAGGTACCCTCCTACGAGCAGTACTTC

D gene: NA
J gene: TRBJ2-1
V gene: TRBV9
clone size: NA
CDR3 protein: CASSSPGGLYNEQFF
CDR3 DNA: TGTGCCAGCAGCTCCCCCGGGGGACTCTACAATGAGCAGTTCTTC

D gene: NA
J gene: TRBJ1-1
V gene: TRBV14
clone size: NA
CDR3 protein: CASSQEVWIRGGPEAFF
CDR3 DNA: TGTGCCAGCAGCCAAGAGGTATGGATAAGGGGTGGCCCGGAAGCTTTCTTT

D gene: TRBD1
J gene: TRBJ2-1
V gene: TRBV5-8
clone size: NA
CDR3 protein: CASGHQGASYNEQFF
CDR3 DNA: TGTGCCAGCGGGCATCAGGGGGCGTCGTACAATGAGCAGTTCTTC

D gene: NA
J gene: TRBJ2-1
V gene: TRBV7-6
clone size: NA
CDR3 protein: CASSSLRGGTYNEQFF
CDR3 DNA: TGTGCCAGCAGCTCCTTGCGTGGGGGGACCTACAATGAGCAGTTCTTC

D gene: TRBD1
J gene: TRBJ1-5
V gene: TRBV3-1/TRBV3-2
clone size: NA
CDR3 protein: CASSQGQGVRPQHF
CDR3 DNA: TGTGCCAGCAGCCAAGGACAGGGCGTTCGGCCCCAGCATTTT

D gene: NA
J gene: TRBJ2-5
V gene: TRBV3-1/TRBV3-2
clone size: NA
CDR3 protein: CASSQDPEGAGETQYF
CDR3 DNA: TGTGCCAGCAGCCAAGATCCGGAGGGGGCAGGAGAGACCCAGTACTTC

D gene: NA
J gene: TRBJ2-2
V gene: TRBV5-6
clone size: NA
CDR3 protein: CASRVTGANTGELFF
CDR3 DNA: TGTGCCAGCAGAGTGACAGGAGCGAACACCGGGGAGCTGTTTTTT

D gene: NA
J gene: TRBJ1-2
V gene: TRBV6-1
clone size: NA
CDR3 protein: CASSEDWGLAGYGYTF
CDR3 DNA: TGTGCCAGCAGTGAAGATTGGGGGCTCGCCGGCTATGGCTACACCTTC

D gene: NA
J gene: TRBJ2-5
V gene: TRBV7-2
clone size: NA
CDR3 protein: CASSLNPPAEGETQYF
CDR3 DNA: TGTGCCAGCAGCTTAAACCCCCCGGCGGAGGGAGAGACCCAGTACTTC

D gene: NA
J gene: TRBJ1-2
V gene: TRBV6-5
clone size: NA
CDR3 protein: CASSSGTNPFGGYTF
CDR3 DNA: TGTGCCAGCAGCTCCGGGACAAACCCTTTTGGGGGCTACACCTTC

D gene: TRBD2
J gene: TRBJ2-1
V gene: TRBV11-2
clone size: NA
CDR3 protein: CASSQNPRGGYNEQFF
CDR3 DNA: TGTGCCAGCAGCCAAAACCCCCGGGGGGGATACAATGAGCAGTTCTTC

D gene: NA
J gene: TRBJ2-3
V gene: TRBV10-3
clone size: NA
CDR3 protein: CAISTGAGTDTQYF
CDR3 DNA: TGTGCCATCTCCACAGGGGCGGGGACAGATACGCAGTATTTT

D gene: NA
J gene: TRBJ2-3
V gene: TRBV19
clone size: NA
CDR3 protein: CASTYGVSTDTQYF
CDR3 DNA: TGTGCCAGTACTTACGGGGTTAGCACAGATACGCAGTATTTT

D gene: TRBD1
J gene: TRBJ2-7
V gene: TRBV7-2
clone size: once
CDR3 protein: CASSPGTVTYEQYF
CDR3 DNA: TGTGCCAGCAGCCCAGGGACAGTGACCTACGAGCAGTACTTC

D gene: NA
J gene: TRBJ1-1
V gene: TRBV6-5
clone size: NA
CDR3 protein: CASSYSSRMNTEAFF
CDR3 DNA: TGTGCCAGCAGTTACTCGAGCAGGATGAACACTGAAGCTTTCTTT

D gene: NA
J gene: TRBJ2-4
V gene: TRBV3-1/TRBV3-2
clone size: once
CDR3 protein: CASSKTGVNIQYF
CDR3 DNA: TGTGCCAGCAGCAAGACCGGGGTAAACATTCAGTACTTC

D gene: TRBD2
J gene: TRBJ2-1
V gene: TRBV7-2
clone size: NA
CDR3 protein: CASSLGLADYNEQFF
CDR3 DNA: TGTGCCAGCAGCTTAGGTCTAGCGGACTACAATGAGCAGTTCTTC

D gene: NA
J gene: TRBJ2-3
V gene: TRBV18
clone size: NA
CDR3 protein: CASSPPGTEIGTQYF
CDR3 DNA: TGTGCCAGCTCACCACCTGGGACTGAGATCGGAACGCAGTATTTT

D gene: NA
J gene: TRBJ1-6
V gene: TRBV6-6
clone size: once
CDR3 protein: CASSYDWGGSPLHF
CDR3 DNA: TGTGCCAGCAGTTACGATTGGGGAGGGTCACCCCTCCACTTT

D gene: NA
J gene: TRBJ2-3
V gene: TRBV19
clone size: NA
CDR3 protein: CASSIDDASSADTQYF
CDR3 DNA: TGTGCCAGTAGTATAGATGACGCTAGCTCAGCAGATACGCAGTATTTT

D gene: NA
J gene: TRBJ1-5
V gene: TRBV5-1
clone size: few
CDR3 protein: CAKENQPQHF
CDR3 DNA: TGCGCCAAAGAGAATCAGCCCCAGCATTTT

D gene: NA
J gene: TRBJ2-1
V gene: TRBV7-9
clone size: NA
CDR3 protein: CASSLSTSSNEQFF
CDR3 DNA: TGTGCCAGCAGCTTAAGTACTAGTTCCAATGAGCAGTTCTTC

D gene: NA
J gene: TRBJ2-5
V gene: TRBV7-2
clone size: NA
CDR3 protein: CASSLQASEETQYF
CDR3 DNA: TGTGCCAGCAGCTTACAGGCCAGTGAGGAGACCCAGTACTTC

D gene: TRBD2
J gene: TRBJ2-1
V gene: TRBV5-1
clone size: once
CDR3 protein: CASSQTSGAYNEQFF
CDR3 DNA: TGCGCCAGCAGCCAGACTAGCGGGGCCTACAATGAGCAGTTCTTC

D gene: TRBD2
J gene: TRBJ2-5
V gene: TRBV19
clone size: NA
CDR3 protein: CASSIILAGDQETQYF
CDR3 DNA: TGTGCCAGTAGTATTATACTAGCGGGGGACCAAGAGACCCAGTACTTC

D gene: TRBD1
J gene: TRBJ1-2
V gene: TRBV6-2/TRBV6-3
clone size: NA
CDR3 protein: CASSDLDRAANYGYTF
CDR3 DNA: TGTGCCAGCAGCGACTTGGACAGGGCAGCTAACTATGGCTACACCTTC

D gene: TRBD2
J gene: TRBJ2-1
V gene: TRBV9
clone size: once
CDR3 protein: CASSSGLAGNNEQFF
CDR3 DNA: TGTGCCAGCAGCTCAGGACTAGCGGGAAACAATGAGCAGTTCTTC

D gene: NA
J gene: TRBJ2-3
V gene: TRBV19
clone size: NA
CDR3 protein: CASSDRGYPSTDTQYF
CDR3 DNA: TGTGCCAGTAGCGACCGGGGGTATCCTAGCACAGATACGCAGTATTTT

D gene: TRBD1
J gene: TRBJ2-3
V gene: TRBV5-6
clone size: NA
CDR3 protein: CASSLSLNRGVGTDTQYF
CDR3 DNA: TGTGCCAGCAGCTTGTCCCTAAACAGGGGAGTGGGCACAGATACGCAGTATTTT

D gene: NA
J gene: TRBJ2-3
V gene: TRBV19
clone size: few
CDR3 protein: CASRQSGDTQYF
CDR3 DNA: TGTGCCAGTCGACAGTCTGGGGATACGCAGTATTTT

D gene: NA
J gene: TRBJ1-1
V gene: TRBV19
clone size: once
CDR3 protein: CASTLNPGTLNTEAFF
CDR3 DNA: TGTGCCAGTACCCTTAATCCCGGGACTTTAAACACTGAAGCTTTCTTT

D gene: NA
J gene: TRBJ1-2
V gene: TRBV7-2
clone size: few
CDR3 protein: CASSLGGNYGYTF
CDR3 DNA: TGTGCCAGCAGCTTAGGAGGGAACTATGGCTACACCTTC

D gene: TRBD1
J gene: TRBJ2-5
V gene: TRBV2
clone size: NA
CDR3 protein: CARGQEQETQYF
CDR3 DNA: TGTGCCAGAGGACAGGAACAAGAGACCCAGTACTTC

D gene: TRBD2
J gene: TRBJ2-7
V gene: TRBV4-3
clone size: once
CDR3 protein: CASSQVVAGGIYEQYF
CDR3 DNA: TGCGCCAGCAGCCAAGTAGTAGCGGGGGGGATTTACGAGCAGTACTTC

D gene: NA
J gene: TRBJ1-2
V gene: TRBV9
clone size: NA
CDR3 protein: CASSPQPPSQGNYGYTF
CDR3 DNA: TGTGCCAGCAGCCCCCAGCCCCCTTCACAGGGTAACTATGGCTACACCTTC

D gene: NA
J gene: TRBJ1-5
V gene: TRBV2
clone size: NA
CDR3 protein: CASSERRQYSNQPQHF
CDR3 DNA: TGTGCCAGCAGTGAAAGGCGACAGTATAGCAATCAGCCCCAGCATTTT

D gene: NA
J gene: TRBJ2-3
V gene: TRBV5-6
clone size: NA
CDR3 protein: CASSLMGALRTDTQYF
CDR3 DNA: TGTGCCAGCAGCTTAATGGGGGCCTTGCGCACAGATACGCAGTATTTT

D gene: TRBD1
J gene: TRBJ1-1
V gene: TRBV18
clone size: NA
CDR3 protein: CASSQGQGAYTEAFF
CDR3 DNA: TGTGCCAGCTCACAGGGACAGGGGGCGTACACTGAAGCTTTCTTT

D gene: NA
J gene: TRBJ2-7
V gene: TRBV4-1
clone size: few
CDR3 protein: CASSASGLQYF
CDR3 DNA: TGCGCCAGCAGCGCCAGCGGTCTCCAGTACTTC

D gene: NA
J gene: TRBJ2-5
V gene: TRBV29-1
clone size: few
CDR3 protein: CSVASGEETQYF
CDR3 DNA: TGCAGCGTTGCATCTGGGGAGGAGACCCAGTACTTC

D gene: NA
J gene: TRBJ1-3
V gene: TRBV11-3
clone size: NA
CDR3 protein: CASSLDFGQGLNSGNTIYF
CDR3 DNA: TGTGCCAGCAGCTTAGATTTTGGGCAGGGACTGAACTCTGGAAACACCATATATTTT

D gene: TRBD1
J gene: TRBJ1-2
V gene: TRBV27
clone size: NA
CDR3 protein: CASSSRQGNYGYTF
CDR3 DNA: TGTGCCAGCAGTTCCCGACAGGGGAACTATGGCTACACCTTC

D gene: TRBD2
J gene: TRBJ2-1
V gene: TRBV19
clone size: NA
CDR3 protein: CASSILGGSSYNEQFF
CDR3 DNA: TGTGCCAGTAGTATCTTGGGGGGGAGCTCCTACAATGAGCAGTTCTTC

D gene: NA
J gene: TRBJ1-5
V gene: TRBV18
clone size: NA
CDR3 protein: CASSRENQPQHF
CDR3 DNA: TGTGCCAGCTCACGGGAGAATCAGCCCCAGCATTTT

D gene: NA
J gene: TRBJ2-1
V gene: TRBV11-3
clone size: once
CDR3 protein: CASSSSGRMREQFF
CDR3 DNA: TGTGCCAGCAGCTCGAGCGGGCGGATGAGGGAGCAGTTCTTC

D gene: NA
J gene: TRBJ1-1
V gene: TRBV27
clone size: NA
CDR3 protein: CASSLSAGYLNTEAFF
CDR3 DNA: TGTGCCAGCAGTTTATCGGCAGGTTACTTGAACACTGAAGCTTTCTTT

D gene: NA
J gene: TRBJ2-1
V gene: TRBV21-1
clone size: NA
CDR3 protein: CASSTGLTSNEQFF
CDR3 DNA: TGTGCCAGCAGCACGGGACTCACGTCAAATGAGCAGTTCTTC